Below, 18 T cell receptor beta chains from the same sample are listed, as sequenced in a study of T-cell memory formation after mild COVID-19. TCRdb processed the 5' RACE reads anew with MiXCR; each CDR3 protein has one entry. The sample consists of hundreds of thousands of distinct CDR3 sequences, roughly an eighth of them appearing once. The sample comprised PBMCs or a T cell subset sorted from them (not recorded which). All receptors derive from a man between 18 and 29 years old who had mild COVID-19 (a few samples of this study predate the infection). Cell type and time point are not known.

This clonotype came up a few times. The chain combines TRBV29-1 with TRBJ2-7; 8 bases match TRBD2. J gave up 7 bases and V 2 bases, and 10 bases lay outside the gene matches. CDR3 length: 14 amino acids. Germline V gives CDR1 SQVTM, CDR2 ANQGSEA. The CDR3 protein is CSVEPGGPSGEQYF. The DNA for the CDR3 is TGCAGCGTTGAACCGGGGGGGCCGTCCGGGGAGCAGTACTTC.

This clonotype was counted between two and nine times. This sequence joins TRBV6-5 and TRBJ2-5, with 12 bases aligning to TRBD2. The V gene's germline CDR1 is MNHEY and CDR2 SVGAGI. This CDR3 has 17 residues. V lost 4 bases, J lost 5 bases, and 11 bases stayed unmatched. The CDR3 is CASSSQLAGGGLETQYF. The CDR3 coding sequence is TGTGCCAGCAGTTCGCAACTAGCGGGGGGCGGGTTGGAGACCCAGTACTTC.

The table lists this clonotype with a few counts. The J gene is TRBJ2-3, the V gene TRBV25-1; 11 bases match TRBD2. Unmatched junction bases numbered 6, after V lost 9 bases and J lost 4 bases. Germline V gene data show CDR1 as MGHDK and CDR2 as SYGVNS. This CDR3 has 14 amino acids. CDR3 in DNA: TGTGCCAGTGCTCTAGCGGGGGGCCCAGATACGCAGTATTTT. It translates to CASALAGGPDTQYF.

This clonotype was seen more than once but under ten times. The rearrangement joins TRBV7-3 to TRBJ2-3; 8 bases align to TRBD2. CDR1 is SGHTA, CDR2 FQGTGA, per germline. The trim removed 3 bases at V and 6 bases at J, leaving 5 bases unmatched. The CDR3 loop spans 14 amino acids. CDR3 protein: CASSFQTSADTQYF. CDR3 DNA sequence: TGTGCCAGCAGCTTTCAGACTAGCGCCGATACGCAGTATTTT.

The chain joins TRBV12-5 to TRBJ2-5, with D tentatively TRBD2 (6 bases). The germline CDR1 and CDR2 sequences are LGHNT and FRNRAP. V gave up 6 bases and J gave up 1 base, with 12 bases separating them. This CDR3 is built from 14 residues. This chain's CDR3 is CASGQGLLQETQYF. The CDR3 DNA reads as TGTGCTAGTGGGCAGGGACTGCTCCAAGAGACCCAGTACTTC.

This clonotype was seen ten or more times. The chain couples TRBV6-5 to TRBJ2-3; no clear D gene. The CDR3 loop spans 13 amino acids. Per the germline V gene, CDR1 is MNHEY and CDR2 is SVGAGI. V was cut by 2 bases and J by 0 bases, with 3 bases left in between. DNA of the CDR3: TGTGCCAGCAGTTACGGCAGCACAGATACGCAGTATTTT. The encoded protein is CASSYGSTDTQYF.

This clonotype was seen only a few times. This chain connects TRBV27 to TRBJ1-3; no definite D call. V was pared by 5 bases and J by 0 bases, with 17 bases between. The CDR3 spans 17 residues. From germline, CDR1 is MNHEY and CDR2 SMNVEV (reference sequence). DNA for the CDR3: TGTGCCAGCAGTCCGAGGGTAGGCGCCTCCTCTGGAAACACCATATATTTT. Its protein is CASSPRVGASSGNTIYF.

The gene calls are TRBV7-2 and TRBJ2-2; unclear D gene. This CDR3 is built from 18 residues. Trimming left V 1 base short and J 6 bases short, with 21 bases between. The V gene's germline CDR1 is SGHTA and CDR2 FQGNSA. CDR3 loop: CASSLDFLGRLLAGELFF. The CDR3 coding sequence is TGTGCCAGCAGCTTAGATTTCTTAGGACGCTTGTTAGCCGGGGAGCTGTTTTTT.

This clonotype was seen more than once but under ten times. This chain links TRBV9 with TRBJ1-5; tentative D call: TRBD1 (6 bases). Germline CDR1 SGDLS, CDR2 YYNGEE. The CDR3 is 14 residues long. Trimming removed 5 bases at V and 6 bases at J, with 15 bases between. The CDR3, as DNA: TGTGCCAGCAGTGAAACAGGGATGGCTCAGCCCCAGCATTTT. Residues: CASSETGMAQPQHF.

The chain couples TRBV7-9 to TRBJ2-2; 9 nucleotides agree with TRBD1. V trimming: 3 bases; J trimming: 6 bases; junction bases outside the gene matches: 5. Per the germline V gene, CDR1 is SEHNR and CDR2 is FQNEAQ (reference sequence). This CDR3 comprises 15 residues. CDR3 nucleotides: TGTGCCAGCAGCTTGGGACAGGGAAATGCCGGGGAGCTGTTTTTT. As protein: CASSLGQGNAGELFF. The full variable domain, with the rest looked up from reference TRBV7-9 and TRBJ2-2, is DTGVSQNPRHKITKRGQNVTFRCDPISEHNRLYWYRQTLGQGPEFLTYFQNEAQLEKSRLLSDRFSAERPKGSFSTLEIQRTEQGDSAMYLCASSLGQGNAGELFFGEGSRLTVL.

The chain has TRBV4-3 and TRBJ2-5; 10 nucleotides agree with TRBD1. The CDR3 sequence is 16 residues long. Per germline, CDR1 LGHNA and CDR2 YSLEER. Trimming at V came to 0 bases and at J to 4 bases, leaving 5 bases not matched to a gene. In DNA form, the CDR3 reads TGCGCCAGCAGCCAAGATTTGACAGGGGGCGTAGAGACCCAGTACTTC. Protein: CASSQDLTGGVETQYF.

This clonotype was counted only a few times. This chain connects TRBV18 to TRBJ2-3; D is possibly TRBD1 or TRBD2 (6 bases each). The germline CDR1 and CDR2 sequences are KGHSH and LQKENI. Trimming removed 0 bases at V and 0 bases at J, with 13 bases between. The CDR3 runs 17 residues. In DNA form, the CDR3 reads TGTGCCAGCTCACCACCCCGGGGGCGTGAAAGCACAGATACGCAGTATTTT. Translation: CASSPPRGRESTDTQYF.

In its sample, this clonotype was seen many times. This chain links TRBV5-1 with TRBJ2-7; D call uncertain. V lost 2 bases to trimming and J lost 3 bases, with 6 bases between them. The CDR3 totals 12 residues. Germline V lookup: CDR1 SGHRS, CDR2 YFSETQ. DNA of the CDR3: TGCGCCAGCAGCTTTGATGGCTACGAGCAGTACTTC. Its translation is CASSFDGYEQYF. Complete variable domain (other parts from reference TRBV5-1 and TRBJ2-7): KAGVTQTPRYLIKTRGQQVTLSCSPISGHRSVSWYQQTPGQGLQFLFEYFSETQRNKGNFPGRFSGRQFSNSRSEMNVSTLELGDSALYLCASSFDGYEQYFGPGTRLTVT.

The chain links TRBV5-1 to TRBJ2-1; TRBD2 agrees at 8 bases. The junction had 4 bases not matched to a gene; V was cut back by 0 bases and J by 14 bases. The CDR3 covers 12 residues. The germline V gene has CDR1 SGHRS and CDR2 YFSETQ. The CDR3 nucleotides read TGCGCCAGCAGCTTGGATAGCGGGGATAAGTTCTTC. Translated: CASSLDSGDKFF.

The chain joins TRBV2 to TRBJ2-3, with 8 bases fitting TRBD1. The germline V gene has CDR1 SNHLY and CDR2 FYNNEI. The CDR3 sequence is 15 residues long. V was pared by 6 bases and J by 5 bases, with 10 bases of the junction left unmatched. CDR3 sequence reads: CASRGSGGAGDTQYF. Here the CDR3 DNA reads TGTGCCAGCAGAGGCTCAGGGGGCGCAGGAGATACGCAGTATTTT.

In this sample, this clonotype turned up a few times. The chain couples TRBV20-1 to TRBJ2-5, with a weak D call TRBD2 (5 bases). This CDR3 region has 13 residues. Per the germline V gene, CDR1 is DFQATT and CDR2 is SNEGSKA (reference sequence). CDR3 sequence: CSLAPRVQETQYF. The DNA for the CDR3 is TGCAGCCTAGCTCCCCGCGTCCAAGAGACCCAGTACTTC.

CDR3 nucleotides: TGTGCCAGCAGTCGCGCTAGCGGACAAGAGACCCAGTACTTC. This translates into CASSRASGQETQYF. This chain links TRBV27 with TRBJ2-5; 7 bases are a match to TRBD2. The ends lost 5 bases at V and 2 bases at J; junction bases unmatched: 5. Germline assignment: CDR1 MNHEY and CDR2 SMNVEV (reference sequence). The CDR3 is made up of 14 amino acids.

This clonotype was recorded a few times. V usage is TRBV9 and J usage is TRBJ2-3, with D perhaps matching TRBD2 (6 bases). CDR1 SGDLS and CDR2 YYNGEE come from the germline V gene. Trimming took off 0 bases at V and 0 bases at J, with 8 bases between the two ends. This CDR3 contains 15 residues. CDR3 sequence: CASSVEGTSTDTQYF. For the CDR3, the DNA is TGTGCCAGCAGCGTAGAGGGGACTAGCACAGATACGCAGTATTTT.